The 30 T cell receptor beta chains below were found in one sample sequenced in a study of T cells in Graves' hyperthyroidism and ophthalmopathy. Template material for amplifying TCR beta CDR3 regions consisted of RNA transcripts. First-round RT-PCR targeting the TCR CDR3 was performed with the HTBI primer set. Each CDR3 protein is one row after TCRdb ran MiXCR on the multiplex PCR reads. Seen here are under 550,000 distinct CDR3 sequences, 15% to 20% observed once, and the top ten hold 47%. Sequencing was performed on blood. These receptors were collected from a man aged 40-50 years with Graves' ophthalmopathy.

This clonotype has a count of ten or more. The V gene is TRBV7-6, the J gene TRBJ2-7; D is uncertain. The CDR3 runs to 15 residues. The V end was cut by 5 bases, the J end by 4 bases, with 18 bases between. The germline CDR1 and CDR2 sequences are SGHVS and FNYEAQ. CDR3 region: CASSRTSLDGYEQYF. In DNA, the CDR3 is TGTGCCAGCAGCCGGACCTCCCTCGATGGGTACGAGCAGTACTTC.

The chain carries TRBV6-1 and TRBJ1-4, with 7 bases aligning to TRBD1. CDR3 length: 15 residues. The germline gives CDR1 MNHNS, CDR2 SASEGT. Losses at the gene ends were 5 bases for V and 2 bases for J; bases not matched to a gene: 5. CDR3 sequence reads: CASSRPRGTNEKLFF. The CDR3 nucleotides read TGTGCCAGCAGTCGCCCCAGGGGGACTAATGAAAAACTGTTTTTT.

The chain has TRBV28 and TRBJ1-4; no firm D call. Germline V gene sequence: CDR1 MDHEN, CDR2 SYDVKM. V lost 8 bases and J 8 bases, leaving 15 bases between the germline ends. The CDR3 is made up of 13 amino acids. This CDR3 reads CASRTLMGEKLFF. The CDR3 DNA sequence: TGTGCCAGCCGGACGTTGATGGGAGAAAAACTGTTTTTT.

This clonotype was observed a few times. This rearrangement joins TRBV6-2 or TRBV6-3 to TRBJ1-5; no clear D gene. The CDR3 spans 12 residues. V dropped 2 bases and J dropped 5 bases, with 4 bases sitting between them. Per germline, CDR1 MNHEY and CDR2 SVGEGT. The CDR3 here is CASSYGDQPQHF. CDR3 DNA sequence: TGTGCCAGCAGTTACGGGGATCAGCCCCAGCATTTT.

This clonotype appeared many times. The gene calls are TRBV5-1 and TRBJ1-1; 9 bases agree with TRBD1. The CDR3 has 13 residues. CDR1 and CDR2 from the germline V gene are SGHRS and YFSETQ. The V and J ends lost 3 bases and 5 bases, in that order; junction bases with no gene match: 2. The CDR3 DNA reads TGCGCCAGCAGCTACAGGGGGCCAACTGAAGCTTTCTTT. It is translated as CASSYRGPTEAFF.

V and J are TRBV6-2 or TRBV6-3 and TRBJ2-7, with a possible D match to TRBD1 (6 bases). The CDR3 spans 14 residues. Germline loops: CDR1 MNHEY, CDR2 SVGEGT. The germline V and J ends were trimmed by 6 bases and 2 bases, with 14 bases remaining between them. The CDR3 bases are TGTGCCAGCAGGGAAACAGGGTTTCCCTACGAGCAGTACTTC. Protein product: CASRETGFPYEQYF.

This clonotype was counted only a few times. The rearrangement uses TRBV5-1 and TRBJ1-1; a weak D match, TRBD1 (6 bases). The ends were cut back, 4 bases at V and 1 base at J, with 14 bases in the middle. CDR3 length: 15 residues. CDR1 is SGHRS, CDR2 YFSETQ, per germline. The CDR3 loop reads CASSVWTAKNTEAFF. The CDR3 nucleotides are TGCGCCAGCAGCGTTTGGACAGCGAAGAACACTGAAGCTTTCTTT.

The chain carries TRBV4-3 and TRBJ1-6; D is uncertain. Per the germline V gene, CDR1 is LGHNA and CDR2 is YSLEER. The CDR3 extends over 16 amino acids. Trimming stripped 4 bases from V and 8 bases from J, with 18 bases between. The CDR3 bases are TGCGCCAGCAGCCTCTCTCCGGGATCGTCCTATTCACCCCTCCACTTT. This encodes CASSLSPGSSYSPLHF.

In its sample, this clonotype was seen many times. The chain recombines TRBV5-1 with TRBJ1-1; TRBD1 matches at 7 bases. The germline V gene encodes CDR1 SGHRS and CDR2 YFSETQ. CDR3 length: 14 residues. V lost 5 bases, J lost 4 bases, and 8 bases stayed unmatched. The CDR3 here is CASSEPGGSTEAFF. In DNA, the CDR3 is TGCGCCAGCAGTGAACCAGGGGGATCCACTGAAGCTTTCTTT.

There are a few counts of this clonotype. The J gene is TRBJ1-5, the V gene TRBV7-8; no firm D call. CDR1 SGHVS and CDR2 FQNEAQ come from the germline V gene. CDR3 size: 14 residues. Trimming pared 5 bases from V and 7 bases from J, leaving 15 bases between. The CDR3 is CASSTKGSGQPQHF. CDR3 nucleotides: TGTGCCAGCAGCACAAAAGGTTCGGGACAGCCCCAGCATTTT.

This clonotype has ten or more counts. The chain recombines TRBV30 with TRBJ2-7; D perhaps matches TRBD1 (6 bases). Germline CDR1 reads GTSNPN; CDR2 reads SVGIG (reference sequence). This CDR3 spans 13 amino acids. V lost 5 bases and J lost 6, with 17 bases in between. CDR3 loop: CAWEGQGIREQYF. DNA of the CDR3: TGTGCCTGGGAGGGCCAGGGGATACGCGAGCAGTACTTC.

This clonotype was observed a handful of times. V and J are TRBV5-6 and TRBJ2-3; 7 bases match TRBD2. The CDR3 is 16 residues long. The ends lost 2 bases at V and 4 bases at J; junction bases unmatched: 10. The V gene's germline CDR1 is SGHDT and CDR2 YYEEEE. CDR3 nucleotide sequence: TGTGCCAGCAGCTTCGCTAGCGGCCGTCGGGCAGATACGCAGTATTTT. Its protein is CASSFASGRRADTQYF.

This clonotype was observed a few times. The junction differs from germline at one of its ends, possibly a read error. The chain joins TRBV18 to TRBJ1-1; D is perhaps TRBD1 (6 bases). The V gene's germline CDR1 is KGHSH and CDR2 LQKENI. The CDR3 length is 15 residues. The CDR3 loop reads CAGSPLRQENTEAFF. CDR3 DNA: TGTGCCGGCTCACCACTGAGACAGGAGAACACTGAAGCTTTCTTT.

The table lists this clonotype with many counts. The rearrangement joins TRBV11-2 to TRBJ2-3; 8 bases align to TRBD2. CDR1 and CDR2 (germline): SGHAT, FQNNGV. The trim removed 5 bases at V and 1 base at J, leaving 5 bases unmatched. CDR3 length: 15 residues. DNA for the CDR3: TGTGCCAGCAGCGAGGGGACTAGAGGCACAGATACGCAGTATTTT. Its translation: CASSEGTRGTDTQYF. Variable domain in full (rest from reference TRBV11-2 and TRBJ2-3): EAGVAQSPRYKIIEKRQSVAFWCNPISGHATLYWYQQILGQGPKLLIQFQNNGVVDDSQLPKDRFSAERLKGVDSTLKIQPAKLEDSAVYLCASSEGTRGTDTQYFGPGTRLTVL.

This clonotype has a handful of counts. CDR3 in DNA: TGTGCCAGCAGAGGGGGGTCTGGGGCCAACGTCCTGACTTTC. This encodes CASRGGSGANVLTF. The genes are TRBV2 and TRBJ2-6; TRBD1 or TRBD2 may be the D gene (6 bases each). The CDR3 has 14 amino acids. Per germline, CDR1 SNHLY and CDR2 FYNNEI. V lost 6 bases, J lost 1 base, and 7 bases lay in between. Filled out from reference TRBV2 and TRBJ2-6, the complete variable domain reads EPEVTQTPSHQVTQMGQEVILRCVPISNHLYFYWYRQILGQKVEFLVSFYNNEISEKSEIFDDQFSVERPDGSNFTLKIRSTKLEDSAMYFCASRGGSGANVLTFGAGSRLTVL.

CDR3 protein: CASTDRAKNIQYF. The CDR3, as DNA: TGTGCCAGCACCGACCGAGCCAAAAACATTCAGTACTTC. The V call is TRBV2, the J call TRBJ2-4; D is undetermined. The CDR3 loop spans 13 amino acids. The V gene's germline CDR1 is SNHLY and CDR2 FYNNEI. With 7 bases removed from V and 0 bases from J, the gap between germline ends came to 7 bases.

This chain links TRBV14 with TRBJ2-7; tentatively, D is TRBD2 (6 bases). Germline V gene data show CDR1 as SGHDN and CDR2 as FVKESK. The V and J ends lost 4 bases and 4 bases respectively, with 17 bases between them. The CDR3 has 15 residues. CDR3 in amino acids: CASSPPSRRDYEQYF. In DNA, the CDR3 is TGTGCCAGCAGCCCCCCATCGAGGAGGGATTACGAGCAGTACTTC. The whole variable domain, remainder taken from reference TRBV14 and TRBJ2-7, is EAGVTQFPSHSVIEKGQTVTLRCDPISGHDNLYWYRRVMGKEIKFLLHFVKESKQDESGMPNNRFLAERTGGTYSTLKVQPAELEDSGVYFCASSPPSRRDYEQYFGPGTRLTVT.

This clonotype was seen ten or more times. This sequence joins TRBV28 and TRBJ2-5, with 7 nucleotides matching TRBD1. CDR3 length: 15 residues. V lost 5 bases and J lost 0; bases outside the gene matches: 6. The germline gives CDR1 MDHEN, CDR2 SYDVKM. This CDR3 reads CASSHRGAYQETQYF. The CDR3 DNA is TGTGCCAGCAGTCACAGGGGCGCATACCAAGAGACCCAGTACTTC.

This clonotype was seen only a few times. The V gene is TRBV28, the J gene TRBJ2-7; no definite D call. Trimming took 2 bases from V and 5 from J, leaving 13 bases between them. CDR1 is MDHEN and CDR2 is SYDVKM in the germline V gene. This CDR3 is built from 14 residues. CDR3: CASSLGGPDHEQYF. CDR3 nucleotide sequence: TGTGCCAGCAGTTTAGGCGGCCCCGACCACGAGCAGTACTTC. Full variable domain (outside the CDR3, taken from reference TRBV28 and TRBJ2-7): DVKVTQSSRYLVKRTGEKVFLECVQDMDHENMFWYRQDPGLGLRLIYFSYDVKMKEKGDIPEGYSVSREKKERFSLILESASTNQTSMYLCASSLGGPDHEQYFGPGTRLTVT.

This sequence joins TRBV7-2 and TRBJ2-1; 8 nucleotides line up with TRBD2. The V and J ends lost 4 bases and 9 bases, in that order; junction bases with no gene match: 5. The CDR3 consists of 13 residues. Germline CDR1 SGHTA, CDR2 FQGNSA. The CDR3: CASSSRLATEQFF. The CDR3, as DNA: TGTGCCAGCAGCTCCAGACTAGCGACTGAGCAGTTCTTC.

The J gene is TRBJ2-1, the V gene TRBV20-1; D not resolved. With 4 bases removed from V and 2 bases from J, the gap between germline ends came to 6 bases. Per the germline V gene, CDR1 is DFQATT and CDR2 is SNEGSKA (reference sequence). The CDR3 is 12 amino acids. CDR3 nucleotides: TGCAGTGCTACTGGGCCCTACAATGAGCAGTTCTTC. Its translation: CSATGPYNEQFF.

The rearrangement joins TRBV5-6 to TRBJ1-2; D is unresolved. The germline V gene has CDR1 SGHDT and CDR2 YYEEEE. CDR3 length equals 14 residues. V lost 0 bases and J 1 base, leaving 7 bases between the germline ends. The CDR3 sequence: CASSLGDLNYGYTF. The CDR3 DNA is TGTGCCAGCAGCTTGGGAGACCTTAACTATGGCTACACCTTC.

This clonotype has at least ten counts. This chain links TRBV20-1 with TRBJ2-1; tentative D call: TRBD2 (6 bases). This CDR3 contains 15 residues. Trimming left V 0 bases short and J 2 bases short, with 11 bases between. Germline values: CDR1 DFQATT, CDR2 SNEGSKA (reference sequence). The CDR3 reads CSARDRDFPYNEQFF. DNA of the CDR3: TGCAGTGCTAGAGACCGGGACTTTCCCTACAATGAGCAGTTCTTC.

This clonotype has at least ten counts. V is TRBV11-2 and J is TRBJ2-2, with D hard to call. This CDR3 spans 12 amino acids. V was pared by 5 bases and J by 6 bases, with 7 bases between. Germline CDR1 SGHAT, CDR2 FQNNGV. CDR3 coding DNA: TGTGCCAGCAGCAAACTGGCCGGGGAGCTGTTTTTT. Translated: CASSKLAGELFF.

The chain is built from TRBV5-6 and TRBJ1-1; TRBD1 might be the D (5 bases). Trimming stripped 4 bases from V and 5 bases from J, with 15 bases between. Germline values: CDR1 SGHDT, CDR2 YYEEEE. The CDR3 contains 14 residues. CDR3 in DNA: TGTGCCAGCAGCCGACAAAGCGGGGGGACTGAAGCTTTCTTT. Translated: CASSRQSGGTEAFF.

This chain joins TRBV6-9 and TRBJ2-1, with a tentative D call TRBD2 (5 bases). From germline, CDR1 is MNHGY and CDR2 SVAAGI. This CDR3 is built from 14 residues. Trimming removed 6 bases from V and 8 bases from J, with 17 bases in between. Here the CDR3 reads CASRLPRTRDEQFF. The CDR3 DNA follows: TGTGCCAGCAGGCTACCGAGGACGAGGGATGAGCAGTTCTTC.

This clonotype was counted ten times or more. The chain combines TRBV3-1 with TRBJ2-1; tentatively, D is TRBD1 (7 bases). The V gene lost 4 bases and the J gene lost 10 bases, with 20 bases spanning the gap. CDR3 length: 15 residues. CDR1 and CDR2 (germline): LGHDT, YNNKEL (reference sequence). As DNA, the CDR3 is TGTGCCAGCAGCCCAACCGGACAAGCAGGGGGGGAGCAGTTCTTC. Amino acids: CASSPTGQAGGEQFF.

There are many counts of this clonotype. V usage is TRBV27 and J usage is TRBJ2-5; TRBD2 aligns across 8 bases. Germline CDR1 MNHEY, CDR2 SMNVEV (reference sequence). The CDR3 consists of 13 residues. Trimming took 7 bases from V and 4 from J; bases not matched to a gene: 5. The CDR3 region has the DNA TGTGCCAGCACCAGGGCGGGAGGAGAGACCCAGTACTTC. It is translated as CASTRAGGETQYF.

The chain carries TRBV27 and TRBJ1-1, with 7 bases lining up with TRBD1. Germline CDR1 reads MNHEY; CDR2 reads SMNVEV (reference sequence). The CDR3 spans 14 residues. Trimming took 2 bases from V and 3 from J; bases not matched to a gene: 3. CDR3 region: CASSLTTGYTEAFF. The CDR3 nucleotides read TGTGCCAGCAGTTTAACGACAGGGTACACTGAAGCTTTCTTT.

CDR3 nucleotide sequence: TGTGCCAGTAACAGGGATGCGGGCACTGAAGCTTTCTTT. It yields the protein CASNRDAGTEAFF. The rearrangement joins TRBV19 to TRBJ1-1; a possible D gene is TRBD1 (6 bases). V was shortened by 7 bases and J by 4 bases, with 13 bases between the two germline ends. The CDR3 runs to 13 residues. Germline loops: CDR1 LNHDA, CDR2 SQIVND (reference sequence). The whole variable domain, remainder taken from reference TRBV19 and TRBJ1-1, is DGGITQSPKYLFRKEGQNVTLSCEQNLNHDAMYWYRQDPGQGLRLIYYSQIVNDFQKGDIAEGYSVSREKKESFPLTVTSAQKNPTAFYLCASNRDAGTEAFFGQGTRLTVV.